These 22 T cell receptor beta chains were all obtained from the same sample, sequenced in a study of blood T cell repertoires in COVID-19. This table comes from immunoSEQ multiplex PCR, and its TCRdb copy is limited to in-frame clones, with some not included. This sample carries approximately 94,000 clones, around four fifths of them seen once, and the ten largest clones take roughly 13%. Sequenced sample: peripheral blood. The source of these receptors is a man in his fifties or sixties with active or convalescent COVID-19.

The V call is TRBV11-2, the J call TRBJ2-2, with D tentatively TRBD2 (5 bases). The CDR3 covers 13 residues. Deletions cut 5 bases from V and 5 bases from J, with 9 bases between. Germline CDR1 is SGHAT and CDR2 is FQNNGV. The CDR3 protein is CASSTGVTGELFF. The CDR3 DNA follows: TGTGCCAGCAGCACCGGGGTAACCGGGGAGCTGTTTTTT.

V usage is TRBV2 and J usage is TRBJ1-5; the D is unclear. V was trimmed by 6 bases and J by 6 bases, leaving 15 bases between them. CDR3 length equals 14 residues. Germline CDR1 SNHLY, CDR2 FYNNEI. The CDR3 sequence: CASSKDGIGQPQHF. DNA for the CDR3: TGTGCCAGCAGCAAGGACGGGATTGGTCAGCCCCAGCATTTT. The entire variable domain, with the rest obtained from reference TRBV2 and TRBJ1-5, is as follows: EPEVTQTPSHQVTQMGQEVILRCVPISNHLYFYWYRQILGQKVEFLVSFYNNEISEKSEIFDDQFSVERPDGSNFTLKIRSTKLEDSAMYFCASSKDGIGQPQHFGDGTRLSIL.

The rearrangement uses TRBV28 and TRBJ1-5; 8 positions match TRBD1. Germline CDR1 reads MDHEN; CDR2 reads SYDVKM. CDR3 length: 15 residues. Trimming at V came to 4 bases and at J to 2 bases, leaving 4 bases not matched to a gene. CDR3 bases: TGTGCCAGCAGTTCAGGGGGCGTGGGCAATCAGCCCCAGCATTTT. Protein: CASSSGGVGNQPQHF.

The V and J genes are TRBV6-5 and TRBJ1-2; D perhaps matches TRBD1 (5 bases). V gave up 2 bases and J gave up 4 bases, with 14 bases separating them. This CDR3 comprises 15 residues. CDR1 and CDR2 from the germline V gene are MNHEY and SVGAGI. Here the CDR3 DNA reads TGTGCCAGCAGTTACCTGGCCCGGGGGGGCTATGGCTACACCTTC. Protein: CASSYLARGGYGYTF.

The chain uses TRBV10-3 and TRBJ1-4; no definite D call. The CDR3 consists of 13 residues. V was shortened by 10 bases and J by 5 bases, with 14 bases between the two germline ends. In germline, CDR1 is ENHRY, CDR2 SYGVKD. CDR3 in DNA: TGTGCCACTACGGGAAGGCTAAATGAAAAACTGTTTTTT. Translating it yields CATTGRLNEKLFF.

V and J are TRBV11-2 and TRBJ2-3; 8 bases are shared with TRBD2. Germline CDR1 and CDR2: SGHAT and FQNNGV. The CDR3 runs 15 residues. Trimming at V came to 5 bases and at J to 6 bases, leaving 10 bases not matched to a gene. CDR3 bases: TGTGCCAGCAGCCGCCGGCTAGCGGGTCAGGATACGCAGTATTTT. Translating gives CASSRRLAGQDTQYF.

The chain couples TRBV10-3 to TRBJ2-5; TRBD2 aligns across 12 bases. The V segment lost 3 bases and the J segment 0 bases; nucleotides outside the gene matches: 5. Germline V gene lookup returns CDR1 ENHRY and CDR2 SYGVKD. The length of the CDR3 is 17 residues. CDR3 DNA sequence: TGTGCCATCAGTGACAACCTAGCGGGGGGGTACCAAGAGACCCAGTACTTC. Translation gives CAISDNLAGGYQETQYF.

The CDR3 coding sequence is TGTGCCAGCTCACCAAGGTACGGGAGTCTCCTTTACGAGCAGTACTTC. Translation gives CASSPRYGSLLYEQYF. V usage is TRBV18 and J usage is TRBJ2-7; D possibly corresponds to TRBD2 (6 bases). V shed 2 bases and J shed 4 bases, with 18 bases lying between them. The CDR3 runs to 16 residues. Germline V CDR1 and CDR2: KGHSH, LQKENI. Drawing the rest from reference TRBV18 and TRBJ2-7, the complete variable domain is NAGVMQNPRHLVRRRGQEARLRCSPMKGHSHVYWYRQLPEEGLKFMVYLQKENIIDESGMPKERFSAEFPKEGPSILRIQQVVRGDSAAYFCASSPRYGSLLYEQYFGPGTRLTVT.

V usage is TRBV20-1 and J usage is TRBJ2-5; the D gene is possibly TRBD1 (6 bases). V shed 3 bases and J shed 5 bases, with 16 bases lying between them. CDR1 is DFQATT, CDR2 SNEGSKA, per germline (reference sequence). This CDR3 spans 14 amino acids. CDR3 DNA: TGCAGTGCTAGTTCTTACAGGGTGGATGAGACCCAGTACTTC. Protein sequence: CSASSYRVDETQYF.

There are many counts of this clone. The chain has TRBV30 and TRBJ2-7, with D uncertain. CDR1 is GTSNPN, CDR2 SVGIG, per germline (reference sequence). This CDR3 region has 12 residues. The V gene lost 0 bases and the J gene lost 6 bases, with 9 bases spanning the gap. In DNA form, the CDR3 reads TGTGCCTGGAGTGTGCAGGTCGGCGAGCAGTACTTC. Its protein is CAWSVQVGEQYF.

The genes are TRBV28 and TRBJ1-2; 7 bases fit TRBD1. This CDR3 spans 12 amino acids. V lost 11 bases and J lost 3; bases outside the gene matches: 6. CDR1 is MDHEN and CDR2 is SYDVKM in the germline V gene. The CDR3 bases are TGTGCCGGACAGGCGACGGACTATGGCTACACCTTC. This gives the protein CAGQATDYGYTF.

The genes are TRBV6-5 and TRBJ2-7, with a tentative D call TRBD2 (6 bases). V was shortened by 7 bases and J by 2 bases, with 12 bases between the two germline ends. CDR1 is MNHEY, CDR2 SVGAGI, per germline. The CDR3 has 13 residues. The CDR3 region has the DNA TGTGCCAGCACGGAGGGAGCCGCCTACGAGCAGTACTTC. It yields the protein CASTEGAAYEQYF.

The rearrangement uses TRBV30 and TRBJ1-1, with a weak D call TRBD1 (6 bases). From germline, CDR1 is GTSNPN and CDR2 SVGIG (reference sequence). The CDR3 loop spans 13 amino acids. V was cut by 5 bases and J by 8 bases, with 18 bases left in between. The CDR3 DNA sequence: TGTGCCTGGTCCCCAGGGGCCGGCCGAGAAGCTTTCTTT. It codes for CAWSPGAGREAFF. Full variable domain (outside the CDR3, taken from reference TRBV30 and TRBJ1-1): SQTIHQWPATLVQPVGSPLSLECTVEGTSNPNLYWYRQAAGRGLQLLFYSVGIGQISSEVPQNLSASRPQDRQFILSSKKLLLSDSGFYLCAWSPGAGREAFFGQGTRLTVV.

The rearrangement links TRBV7-2 to TRBJ2-2, with 14 bases lining up with TRBD2. After removal of 2 bases from V and 5 bases from J, the junction contained 7 bases not matched to a gene. The CDR3 sequence is 18 residues long. CDR1 and CDR2 from the germline V gene are SGHTA and FQGNSA. The CDR3 protein is CASSLLGLAGEGTGELFF. CDR3 nucleotides: TGTGCCAGCAGCTTATTGGGACTAGCGGGAGAAGGGACCGGGGAGCTGTTTTTT.

Of note for this clone: This same CDR3 is encoded by further DNA sequences in the sample. This chain links TRBV28 with TRBJ2-7; 9 positions match TRBD2. V lost 4 bases to trimming and J lost 4 bases; unmatched junction nucleotides: 8. The germline V gene encodes CDR1 MDHEN and CDR2 SYDVKM. The CDR3 is 15 amino acids. The CDR3 region is CASSSPGLARYEQYF. The CDR3, as DNA: TGTGCCAGCAGTTCCCCAGGACTAGCGCGGTACGAGCAGTACTTC.

This CDR3 reads CASRRVLAESYEQYF. CDR3 DNA sequence: TGTGCCAGCAGGAGGGTACTAGCGGAATCCTACGAGCAGTACTTC. This chain connects TRBV4-2 to TRBJ2-7; 8 nucleotides align to TRBD2. J lost 1 base, V lost 6 bases, and 8 bases had no gene match. This CDR3 has 15 amino acids. The V gene's germline CDR1 is LGHNA and CDR2 YNFKEQ.

The genes are TRBV2 and TRBJ1-2, with TRBD1 matching over 8 bases. This CDR3 spans 16 amino acids. Trimming took 9 bases from V and 7 from J; bases not matched to a gene: 19. Germline values: CDR1 SNHLY, CDR2 FYNNEI. In DNA, the CDR3 is TGTGCCAGTCGCCCGGGACAGGAATTTAGTAGAGGTGGCTACACCTTC. Protein product: CASRPGQEFSRGGYTF.

This chain uses TRBV3-1 (or the pseudogene TRBV3-2) with TRBJ2-1; 12 positions match TRBD2. Per the germline V gene, CDR1 is LGHDT and CDR2 is YNNKEL (reference sequence). V lost 4 bases to trimming and J lost 10 bases; unmatched junction nucleotides: 14. The CDR3 spans 17 residues. The CDR3 spells CASSPSPGLAGEEEQFF. CDR3 in DNA: TGTGCCAGCAGCCCCTCCCCGGGACTAGCGGGTGAGGAGGAGCAGTTCTTC.

The chain links TRBV3-1 (or the pseudogene TRBV3-2) to TRBJ2-1; TRBD2 matches 8 bases. This CDR3 is 14 amino acids long. V gave up 2 bases and J gave up 9 bases; unmatched junction bases: 6. From germline, CDR1 is LGHDT and CDR2 YNNKEL (reference sequence). As DNA, the CDR3 is TGTGCCAGCAGCCAAACGGGAGGGGAACTTGAGCAGTTCTTC. Protein product: CASSQTGGELEQFF.

The chain couples TRBV7-2 to TRBJ2-2, with D perhaps matching TRBD1 (6 bases). V was cut by 6 bases and J by 7 bases, with 15 bases left in between. This CDR3 is 14 amino acids long. In germline, CDR1 is SGHTA, CDR2 FQGNSA. The CDR3 here is CASSQLTGYGELFF. Here the CDR3 DNA reads TGTGCCAGCAGTCAGCTAACAGGGTACGGGGAGCTGTTTTTT.

J is TRBJ1-1 and V is TRBV20-1; D may be TRBD1 (6 bases). The germline V gene encodes CDR1 DFQATT and CDR2 SNEGSKA (reference sequence). V was cut by 2 bases and J by 8 bases, with 9 bases left in between. The length of the CDR3 is 11 residues. The CDR3 DNA is TGCAGTGCTAGACCCGGGACAGAAGCTTTCTTT. Amino acid sequence: CSARPGTEAFF.

This clone was seen more than once but under ten times. The genes are TRBV4-2 and TRBJ2-1, with 9 nucleotides matching TRBD2. This CDR3 comprises 15 residues. With 4 bases clipped from V and 5 bases from J, the junction kept 6 bases outside the gene matches. Germline V gene lookup returns CDR1 LGHNA and CDR2 YNFKEQ. CDR3 DNA: TGTGCCAGCAGCCTGACTAGCGGACATGACAATGAGCAGTTCTTC. Protein sequence: CASSLTSGHDNEQFF.